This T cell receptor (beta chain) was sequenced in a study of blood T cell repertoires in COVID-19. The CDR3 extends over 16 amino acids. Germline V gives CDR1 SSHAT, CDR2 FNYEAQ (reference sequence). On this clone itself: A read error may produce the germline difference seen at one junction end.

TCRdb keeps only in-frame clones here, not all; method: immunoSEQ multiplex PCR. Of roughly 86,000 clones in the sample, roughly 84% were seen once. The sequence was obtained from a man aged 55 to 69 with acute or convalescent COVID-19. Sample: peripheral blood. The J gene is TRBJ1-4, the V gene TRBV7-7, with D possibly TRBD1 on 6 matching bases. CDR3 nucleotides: TGTGCTAGCAGCCCCACACCAGTTGGACAGACGGAAAAACTGTTTTTT. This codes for CASSPTPVGQTEKLFF.